Listed below are T cell receptor beta chains from one sample, sequenced in a study of blood T cell repertoires in COVID-19. Generated by immunoSEQ multiplex PCR, the TCRdb table keeps only in-frame clones and is missing some. The sample consists of 190,000 or so clones, roughly 85% of them appearing once. The sequencing input was PBMCs or T cells enriched from blood (not recorded which). The receptors stem from a middle-aged man who had recovered from COVID-19. Both conserved end residues are trimmed from each CDR3.

CDR3 protein: ASIKQGSETQY; V gene: TRBV5-4
CDR3 protein: ASSETPRVSGNTIY; V gene: TRBV6-1
CDR3 protein: SVQGSGNTIY; V gene: TRBV29-1
CDR3 protein: SARERETQY; V gene: TRBV20-1
CDR3 protein: ASSYIRANSELF; V gene: TRBV6-6
CDR3 protein: ASKLAGASGNEQF; V gene: TRBV2
CDR3 protein: AWSVMGVGGEQF; V gene: TRBV30
CDR3 protein: ASSSSAGVIYEQY; V gene: TRBV7-2
CDR3 protein: ASSLGDNSPLH; V gene: TRBV28
CDR3 protein: SVDPGVSTDTQY; V gene: TRBV29-1
CDR3 protein: ASRGALVGGTQY; V gene: TRBV2
CDR3 protein: ASSFTGSTYEQY; V gene: TRBV5-6
CDR3 protein: ASSQGGGSNYEQY; V gene: TRBV4-2
CDR3 protein: ASSTGLAANTGELF; V gene: TRBV5-1
CDR3 protein: ASSLSPGTGGYEQY; V gene: TRBV28
CDR3 protein: ASSQIGGGEETQY; V gene: TRBV3-1/TRBV3-2
CDR3 protein: ASSPFVLNTEAF; V gene: TRBV5-8
CDR3 protein: ASSSIAGGPGETQY; V gene: TRBV5-1
CDR3 protein: AISEDSYEQY; V gene: TRBV10-3
CDR3 protein: ASSLLGTGQKLF; V gene: TRBV28
CDR3 protein: ASSSGTANTEAF; V gene: TRBV5-1
CDR3 protein: ASSLSTSGAEQF; V gene: TRBV7-9
CDR3 protein: ASSSGTGAYEQY; V gene: TRBV28
CDR3 protein: ASSLMSGVMNTEAF; V gene: TRBV5-4
CDR3 protein: SVVLSRARAYNEQF; V gene: TRBV29-1
CDR3 protein: ASSLDFSGTGDGYT; V gene: TRBV11-2
CDR3 protein: ASSLQFNYGYT; V gene: TRBV27
CDR3 protein: ASSKMRHPTFCTDTQY; V gene: TRBV21-1
CDR3 protein: SGPNYGYT; V gene: TRBV29-1
CDR3 protein: ATSDSPKPSLRLRDTQY; V gene: TRBV24-1
CDR3 protein: ASSPGLAVTAYEQY; V gene: TRBV14
CDR3 protein: SVEVGSRGATDTQY; V gene: TRBV29-1
CDR3 protein: ASSQDGGLSGNQPQH; V gene: TRBV4-1
CDR3 protein: ASSTRVATEAF; V gene: TRBV19
CDR3 protein: ASSLASHYGYT; V gene: TRBV11-1
CDR3 protein: ASSESGTGDSPLH; V gene: TRBV11-2
CDR3 protein: ASSLASGLLNTGELF; V gene: TRBV13
CDR3 protein: ASSNSPQGYNSPLH; V gene: TRBV9
CDR3 protein: ASHGRAGVTEAF; V gene: TRBV3-1/TRBV3-2
CDR3 protein: ASSHTFLLAGEIHYEQY; V gene: TRBV11-3
CDR3 protein: ASSLGLHPQETQY; V gene: TRBV7-2
CDR3 protein: ASSQARGTYEQY; V gene: TRBV4-1
CDR3 protein: ASSKGATSGYNEQF; V gene: TRBV19
CDR3 protein: ASSFDSLAAYEQY; V gene: TRBV5-4
CDR3 protein: ASSEAGGSGYT; V gene: TRBV6-1
CDR3 protein: ASSQRTSGRGTDTQY; V gene: TRBV14
CDR3 protein: ATSGRLRNEQF; V gene: TRBV19
CDR3 protein: ASSPLAGANQPQH; V gene: TRBV18
CDR3 protein: ASTILGGNTEAF; V gene: TRBV28
CDR3 protein: ASSEGTGSIDTQY; V gene: TRBV6-4
CDR3 protein: ASSETGDRSYEQY; V gene: TRBV19
CDR3 protein: AWGGLAGVHDEQF; V gene: TRBV30
CDR3 protein: ASSLGTSGSGQETQY; V gene: TRBV7-3